These 28 T cell receptor beta chains share one sample of origin, sequenced in a study of PD-1 blockade in classical Hodgkin lymphoma. The time point denotes: newly diagnosed, previously untreated cHL patient sample. Magnetic negative selection of thawed PBMCs was the method by which CD4+ T cells were purified. Only in-frame clones appear in the TCRdb table, and some are missing; sequencing was by immunoSEQ multiplex PCR. The repertoire holds 25,000 to 35,000 clones, with 88% as singletons. Specimen: CD4+ T cells from blood. The receptor source for this set is a human donor with classical Hodgkin lymphoma.

This chain uses TRBV9 with TRBJ1-2, with D unresolved. In germline, CDR1 is SGDLS, CDR2 YYNGEE. The CDR3 contains 13 residues. V lost 1 base, J lost 3 bases, and 7 bases lay in between. The CDR3 region has the DNA TGTGCCAGCAGCGTAAGAAGGGACTATGGCTACACCTTC. This codes for CASSVRRDYGYTF.

The CDR3 DNA follows: TGTGCCAGCAGCTTATCGGCGACAAGGCTTGAAAAACTGTTTTTT. Its protein product is CASSLSATRLEKLFF. This sequence joins TRBV11-2 and TRBJ1-4, with D unclear. The CDR3 is 15 amino acids. The germline CDR1 and CDR2 sequences are SGHAT and FQNNGV. Trimming pared 2 bases from V and 7 bases from J, leaving 14 bases between.

This sequence joins TRBV11-2 and TRBJ2-1, with a weak D call TRBD2 (7 bases). Germline V gene data show CDR1 as SGHAT and CDR2 as FQNNGV. The CDR3 length is 16 residues. Trimming shortened V by 0 bases and J by 6 bases, and 15 bases separated the two germline ends. CDR3 protein: CASSLDRARGGNEQFF. Written as DNA, the CDR3 is TGTGCCAGCAGCTTAGATCGAGCTAGGGGGGGCAATGAGCAGTTCTTC.

The chain uses TRBV2 and TRBJ2-5; weak D call: TRBD1 (5 bases). CDR3 length: 14 amino acids. CDR1 is SNHLY, CDR2 FYNNEI, per germline. V gave up 2 bases and J gave up 1 base, with 8 bases separating them. Here the CDR3 reads CASSEQGAQETQYF. The CDR3 coding sequence is TGTGCCAGCAGTGAACAGGGCGCCCAAGAGACCCAGTACTTC.

The rearrangement joins TRBV2 to TRBJ2-3; D is unclear. CDR3 size: 14 residues. Between the trimmed V and J ends, which lost 5 bases and 4 bases, there was a span of 13 bases. The germline V gene has CDR1 SNHLY and CDR2 FYNNEI. Here the CDR3 reads CASSQTWYADTQYF. In DNA form, the CDR3 reads TGTGCCAGCAGTCAAACCTGGTACGCAGATACGCAGTATTTT.

The rearrangement joins TRBV7-2 to TRBJ2-1; D gene unclear. The germline V gene encodes CDR1 SGHTA and CDR2 FQGNSA. V was shortened by 1 base and J by 3 bases, with 13 bases between the two germline ends. This CDR3 is built from 16 residues. The CDR3 nucleotides are TGTGCCAGCAGCTTAGGGATGACACTTAACTACAATGAGCAGTTCTTC. Translated, it gives CASSLGMTLNYNEQFF.

The rearrangement links TRBV10-3 to TRBJ1-1; D ambiguous. Germline CDR1 ENHRY, CDR2 SYGVKD. The CDR3 consists of 13 residues. V was pared by 5 bases and J by 1 base, with 8 bases between. For the CDR3, the DNA is TGTGCCATCAGTCTTACGGAGAACACTGAAGCTTTCTTT. Translation gives CAISLTENTEAFF.

On this clone: At one end, the junction sequence differs from germline, possibly due to a read error. This sequence joins TRBV6-1 and TRBJ1-2, with D unresolved. This CDR3 has 15 residues. Germline loops: CDR1 MNHNS, CDR2 SASEGT. CDR3 sequence reads: CASSEVRSLGYGYAF. The CDR3 DNA is TGTGCCAGCAGTGAAGTGAGAAGCCTAGGGTATGGCTACGCCTTC.

The chain joins TRBV7-2 to TRBJ2-7; TRBD2 matches at 9 bases. CDR1 is SGHTA and CDR2 is FQGNSA in the germline V gene. V lost 7 bases, J lost 4 bases, and 11 bases stayed unmatched. This CDR3 comprises 15 residues. CDR3 in amino acids: CASTTTASGKYEQYF. CDR3 nucleotide sequence: TGTGCCAGCACGACCACGGCTAGCGGGAAATACGAGCAGTACTTC.

V usage is TRBV7-9 and J usage is TRBJ2-1; 7 bases are shared with TRBD2. The V gene's germline CDR1 is SEHNR and CDR2 FQNEAQ (reference sequence). The CDR3 consists of 13 residues. V lost 1 base, J lost 10 bases, and 4 bases stayed unmatched. The CDR3 DNA follows: TGTGCCAGCAGCTTAGATTCGGGAGGCGAGCAGTTCTTC. Residues: CASSLDSGGEQFF.

The chain combines TRBV30 with TRBJ1-1, with D perhaps TRBD1 (5 bases). The CDR3 contains 13 residues. Germline V gene data show CDR1 as GTSNPN and CDR2 as SVGIG (reference sequence). V dropped 0 bases and J dropped 10 bases, with 15 bases sitting between them. The CDR3 region is CAWSVGVIGRAFF. DNA for the CDR3: TGTGCCTGGAGTGTAGGGGTGATAGGGAGAGCTTTCTTT.

The CDR3 loop is CASSETRGAGYEQYF. CDR3 sequence (DNA): TGTGCCAGCAGTGAAACCCGGGGGGCCGGCTACGAGCAGTACTTC. The gene calls are TRBV6-1 and TRBJ2-7; tentatively, D is TRBD2 (7 bases). The ends were cut back, 2 bases at V and 3 bases at J, with 14 bases in the middle. Germline CDR1 MNHNS, CDR2 SASEGT. The CDR3 is 15 amino acids.

V and J are TRBV30 and TRBJ1-1, with D tentatively TRBD1 (6 bases). With 4 bases removed from V and 1 base from J, the gap between germline ends came to 7 bases. CDR3 length equals 12 residues. Germline V gene sequence: CDR1 GTSNPN, CDR2 SVGIG (reference sequence). CDR3 region: CAWTGENTEAFF. The CDR3 nucleotides read TGTGCCTGGACAGGGGAGAACACTGAAGCTTTCTTT.

V and J are TRBV7-8 and TRBJ2-1; no reliable D call. The ends were cut back, 6 bases at V and 10 bases at J, with 16 bases in the middle. The CDR3 has 13 residues. The germline V gene has CDR1 SGHVS and CDR2 FQNEAQ. The CDR3 protein is CASRVLETAEQFF. The CDR3 coding sequence is TGTGCCAGCAGAGTGCTAGAAACAGCGGAGCAGTTCTTC.

The sample holds a few counts of this clone. The CDR3 is CASSSGQGPRGYTF. The CDR3 DNA is TGTGCCAGCAGTTCCGGACAGGGACCTCGCGGCTACACCTTC. This rearrangement joins TRBV28 to TRBJ1-2; TRBD1 aligns across 8 bases. Germline loops: CDR1 MDHEN, CDR2 SYDVKM. This CDR3 region has 14 residues. The J segment lost 8 bases and the V segment lost 4 bases, leaving 9 bases of the junction unmatched.

This clone was counted once. This rearrangement joins TRBV18 to TRBJ1-6; D not certain. Per the germline V gene, CDR1 is KGHSH and CDR2 is LQKENI. V lost 5 bases, J lost 8 bases, and 10 bases lay in between. There are 13 residues in the CDR3. The CDR3 DNA follows: TGTGCCAGCTCAGTGGCAGTGGATTCACCCCTCCACTTT. Encoded protein: CASSVAVDSPLHF.

The V call is TRBV6-1, the J call TRBJ2-7; D is possibly TRBD2 (6 bases). Germline V gene lookup returns CDR1 MNHNS and CDR2 SASEGT. This CDR3 has 17 residues. Trimming removed 0 bases at V and 5 bases at J, with 20 bases between. The chain's CDR3 is CASSEALGGLRHDEQYF. The CDR3 DNA is TGTGCCAGCAGTGAAGCGCTCGGAGGACTACGGCACGACGAGCAGTACTTC.

This chain joins TRBV5-4 and TRBJ1-2, with no clear D. The CDR3 extends over 12 amino acids. In germline, CDR1 is SGHNT, CDR2 YYREEE (reference sequence). V was pared by 0 bases and J by 8 bases, with 8 bases between. The CDR3 DNA is TGTGCCAGCAGCTTGGACGGGTGGGGCTACACCTTC. Residues: CASSLDGWGYTF. Looking up the rest from reference TRBV5-4 and TRBJ1-2 gives the full variable domain: ETGVTQSPTHLIKTRGQQVTLRCSSQSGHNTVSWYQQALGQGPQFIFQYYREEENGRGNFPPRFSGLQFPNYSSELNVNALELDDSALYLCASSLDGWGYTFGSGTRLTVV.

This sequence joins TRBV2 and TRBJ2-3; 10 positions agree with TRBD2. The CDR3 sequence is 14 residues long. CDR1 and CDR2 (germline): SNHLY, FYNNEI. V gave up 9 bases and J gave up 1 base; unmatched junction bases: 4. CDR3 sequence: CASQREGGTDTQYF. CDR3 in DNA: TGTGCCAGTCAGCGGGAGGGGGGCACAGATACGCAGTATTTT.

The chain combines TRBV2 with TRBJ1-2; the D is unclear. Trimming took 6 bases from V and 0 from J, leaving 11 bases between them. The V gene's germline CDR1 is SNHLY and CDR2 FYNNEI. The CDR3 loop spans 14 amino acids. The CDR3 bases are TGTGCCAGCAGCCCCGTGGGAACTAACTATGGCTACACCTTC. Translated, it gives CASSPVGTNYGYTF. The full variable domain, with the rest looked up from reference TRBV2 and TRBJ1-2, is EPEVTQTPSHQVTQMGQEVILRCVPISNHLYFYWYRQILGQKVEFLVSFYNNEISEKSEIFDDQFSVERPDGSNFTLKIRSTKLEDSAMYFCASSPVGTNYGYTFGSGTRLTVV.

The chain joins TRBV19 to TRBJ1-5, with a weak D call TRBD1 (5 bases). Germline lookup yields CDR1 LNHDA and CDR2 SQIVND (reference sequence). This CDR3 has 15 amino acids. V was cut by 6 bases and J by 4 bases, with 16 bases left in between. The CDR3 DNA is TGTGCCAGTAGGAGGCGGGGGGACGGAAATCAGCCCCAGCATTTT. This codes for CASRRRGDGNQPQHF.

Only a few counts were recorded for this clone. The chain is built from TRBV2 and TRBJ1-2, with D uncertain. V lost 8 bases to trimming and J lost 5 bases, with 12 bases between them. The germline V gene has CDR1 SNHLY and CDR2 FYNNEI. CDR3 length: 12 residues. The CDR3, as DNA: TGTGCCAGCTCCCGCGAGGTTTATGGCTACACCTTC. Encoded protein: CASSREVYGYTF.

This sequence joins TRBV7-3 and TRBJ1-5; TRBD1 aligns across 7 bases. Trimming cost V 5 bases and J 5 bases; bases outside gene matches: 6. The germline gives CDR1 SGHTA, CDR2 FQGTGA. This CDR3 region has 14 residues. CDR3 coding DNA: TGTGCCAGCAGCCCCGACAGGGTACATCAGCCCCAGCATTTT. Amino acid sequence: CASSPDRVHQPQHF.

This clone was detected once. The chain combines TRBV29-1 with TRBJ1-3; 8 bases map to TRBD1. The CDR3 has 13 amino acids. V shed 4 bases and J 7 bases; nucleotides not matched to a gene: 6. CDR1 and CDR2 (germline): SQVTM, ANQGSEA. The CDR3 loop reads CSVGQGAGNTIYF. CDR3 nucleotides: TGCAGCGTTGGGCAGGGGGCAGGGAACACCATATATTTT. Drawing the rest from reference TRBV29-1 and TRBJ1-3, the complete variable domain is SAVISQKPSRDICQRGTSLTIQCQVDSQVTMMFWYRQQPGQSLTLIATANQGSEATYESGFVIDKFPISRPNLTFSTLTVSNMSPEDSSIYLCSVGQGAGNTIYFGEGSWLTVV.

This sequence joins TRBV11-2 and TRBJ2-3; D ambiguous. Germline V CDR1 and CDR2: SGHAT, FQNNGV. Trimming removed 3 bases at V and 5 bases at J, with 9 bases between. The CDR3 spans 13 residues. CDR3 protein: CASSFSRKDTQYF. The CDR3 coding sequence is TGTGCCAGCAGCTTCAGTCGCAAAGATACGCAGTATTTT.

This sequence joins TRBV5-1 and TRBJ2-2, with 9 nucleotides matching TRBD2. V was clipped by 1 base and J by 11 bases; unmatched bases: 9. CDR1 is SGHRS and CDR2 is YFSETQ in the germline V gene. The CDR3 runs 15 residues. CDR3 residues: CASSLSGGRAYELFF. The CDR3 DNA reads as TGCGCCAGCAGCTTGTCTGGCGGGAGGGCCTACGAGCTGTTTTTT.

The chain uses TRBV11-2 and TRBJ2-3, with 9 bases identical to TRBD2. Germline V gene sequence: CDR1 SGHAT, CDR2 FQNNGV. The CDR3 is 15 residues long. The V gene end was trimmed by 6 bases and the J gene end by 2 bases; junction bases not matched to a gene: 6. In DNA form, the CDR3 reads TGTGCCAGCAGTTCAACTAGCGGGTACACAGATACGCAGTATTTT. Encoded protein: CASSSTSGYTDTQYF.

This rearrangement joins TRBV5-4 to TRBJ1-1, with 7 bases identical to TRBD1. Germline loops: CDR1 SGHNT, CDR2 YYREEE (reference sequence). The length of the CDR3 is 15 residues. V dropped 2 bases and J dropped 2; count of bases not matched to a gene: 6. DNA for the CDR3: TGTGCCAGCAGCTTACCGGGACAGATAAACACTGAAGCTTTCTTT. This sequence encodes CASSLPGQINTEAFF. The full variable domain, in which reference TRBV5-4 and TRBJ1-1 provide the parts outside the CDR3, is ETGVTQSPTHLIKTRGQQVTLRCSSQSGHNTVSWYQQALGQGPQFIFQYYREEENGRGNFPPRFSGLQFPNYSSELNVNALELDDSALYLCASSLPGQINTEAFFGQGTRLTVV.